The 18 T cell receptor beta chains presented below share a single source sample, sequenced in a study of T cells after posttransplantation cyclophosphamide. Libraries were prepared by immunoSEQ multiplex PCR; TCRdb keeps only in-frame clonotypes and omits some of them. The table has around 22,000 clones, 80% to 90% seen once. Controls had myeloablative marrow grafts with methotrexate and calcineurin inhibitor, sampled at 1 year. The material was PBMCs, obtained after an allogeneic stem cell transplant with a calcineurin inhibitor and methotrexate. The receptors derive from a female patient between 50 and 59 years old who received an allogeneic stem cell transplant from an unrelated donor, was CMV-positive, and had chronic GVHD only. Certain T cells may be donor cells from the graft.

The chain employs TRBV30 and TRBJ2-7; possibly TRBD2 for D (6 bases). This CDR3 comprises 15 residues. Trimming stripped 1 base from V and 0 bases from J, with 13 bases between. CDR1 GTSNPN and CDR2 SVGIG come from the germline V gene (reference sequence). The CDR3 region has the DNA TGTGCCTGGAGTGATAAGGGACTCAGCTCCTACGAGCAGTACTTC. Translated: CAWSDKGLSSYEQYF.

CDR3 coding DNA: TGTGCCAGCAGTTTAGGCGGACAGTCCTACGAGCAGTACTTC. Encoded protein: CASSLGGQSYEQYF. This sequence joins TRBV27 and TRBJ2-7; D is perhaps TRBD1 (6 bases). The V gene's germline CDR1 is MNHEY and CDR2 SMNVEV (reference sequence). V lost 2 bases to trimming and J lost 1 base, with 9 bases between them. The CDR3 is 14 amino acids.

This clone was recorded a few times. The CDR3 bases are TGTGCCAGTAGTATAAGCGGGGGAAAGGATGAAAAACTGTTTTTT. Protein product: CASSISGGKDEKLFF. The chain has TRBV19 and TRBJ1-4, with D perhaps matching TRBD1 (5 bases). The germline V gene has CDR1 LNHDA and CDR2 SQIVND (reference sequence). The CDR3 has 15 amino acids. Trimming took 2 bases from V and 6 from J, leaving 13 bases between them.

The chain combines TRBV29-1 with TRBJ2-7; perhaps TRBD2 as D (6 bases). Germline CDR1 SQVTM, CDR2 ANQGSEA. The CDR3 has 13 residues. Deletions cut 3 bases from V and 0 bases from J, with 9 bases between. The CDR3 here is CSVEEGGSYEQYF. DNA for the CDR3: TGCAGCGTTGAGGAGGGAGGCTCCTACGAGCAGTACTTC.

This rearrangement joins TRBV2 to TRBJ2-7, with D maybe TRBD1 (6 bases). The CDR3 contains 15 residues. V was shortened by 0 bases and J by 2 bases, with 11 bases between the two germline ends. CDR1 SNHLY and CDR2 FYNNEI come from the germline V gene. The CDR3 bases are TGTGCCAGCAGTGAAGCGGTGGACAGCACCTACGAGCAGTACTTC. Amino acid sequence: CASSEAVDSTYEQYF.

J is TRBJ2-1 and V is TRBV19; TRBD2 aligns across 12 bases. Germline V gene sequence: CDR1 LNHDA, CDR2 SQIVND (reference sequence). The CDR3 loop spans 16 amino acids. V was clipped by 3 bases and J by 4 bases; unmatched bases: 4. The CDR3, as DNA: TGTGCCAGTAGTATCGGACTAGCGGGAATATACAATGAGCAGTTCTTC. Translated, it gives CASSIGLAGIYNEQFF.

This chain joins TRBV7-9 and TRBJ1-1; no reliable D call. CDR1 is SEHNR and CDR2 is FQNEAQ in the germline V gene (reference sequence). Deletions cut 2 bases from V and 1 base from J, with 14 bases between. The CDR3 runs 16 residues. CDR3 loop: CASSLFPPRGNTEAFF. For the CDR3, the DNA is TGTGCCAGCAGCTTATTCCCTCCTCGGGGGAACACTGAAGCTTTCTTT.

The rearrangement uses TRBV6-6 and TRBJ1-1; TRBD1 might be the D (5 bases). The CDR3 consists of 15 residues. Per germline, CDR1 MNHNY and CDR2 SVGAGI (reference sequence). Trimming took 5 bases from V and 0 from J, leaving 13 bases between them. The CDR3 is CASSNPRGVNTEAFF. Here the CDR3 DNA reads TGTGCCAGCAGTAATCCCCGGGGGGTGAACACTGAAGCTTTCTTT.

This chain's CDR3 is CASSPREPRPQETQYF. In DNA form, the CDR3 reads TGTGCCAGCAGCCCTCGGGAGCCCCGTCCTCAAGAGACCCAGTACTTC. The chain links TRBV11-3 to TRBJ2-5; D is perhaps TRBD2 (6 bases). The V gene lost 5 bases and the J gene lost 2 bases, with 18 bases spanning the gap. The CDR3 is 16 residues long. CDR1 and CDR2 (germline): SGHNT, YENEEA.

This chain joins TRBV7-9 and TRBJ2-5, with 9 positions matching TRBD1. The J call may not be correct, given that the DNA end is closer to TRBJ2-7. This CDR3 has 16 residues. Germline V gene sequence: CDR1 SEHNR, CDR2 FQNEAQ (reference sequence). CDR3 sequence reads: CASSPDGQGHNYEQYF. The CDR3 region has the DNA TGTGCCAGCAGCCCCGATGGACAGGGGCATAACTACGAGCAGTACTTC.

The rearrangement links TRBV28 to TRBJ2-1, with 7 bases that match TRBD2. The CDR3 has 16 amino acids. The germline CDR1 and CDR2 sequences are MDHEN and SYDVKM. V lost 6 bases, J lost 0 bases, and 8 bases stayed unmatched. The CDR3 DNA reads as TGTGCCAGCAGCCTTTTGGGGGGGATCTCCTACAATGAGCAGTTCTTC. Encoded protein: CASSLLGGISYNEQFF.

This clone was detected a few times. The rearrangement joins TRBV5-5 to TRBJ1-1, with D possibly TRBD1 on 5 matching bases. Germline loops: CDR1 SGHKS, CDR2 YYEKEE (reference sequence). This CDR3 region has 13 residues. The ends were cut back, 2 bases at V and 1 base at J, with 6 bases in the middle. The CDR3 region is CASSFQGNTEAFF. The CDR3 coding sequence is TGTGCCAGCAGCTTTCAGGGGAACACTGAAGCTTTCTTT.

This chain links TRBV11-2 with TRBJ1-1, with D maybe TRBD1 (6 bases). The germline V and J ends were trimmed by 3 bases and 4 bases, with 9 bases remaining between them. CDR1 and CDR2 (germline): SGHAT, FQNNGV. The CDR3 totals 13 residues. This chain's CDR3 is CASSFGRGTEAFF. The CDR3 nucleotides read TGTGCCAGCAGCTTCGGCAGGGGCACTGAAGCTTTCTTT.

The J gene is TRBJ2-1, the V gene TRBV5-1; 15 nucleotides match TRBD2. The ends lost 4 bases at V and 9 bases at J; junction bases unmatched: 8. This CDR3 is 16 amino acids long. Germline values: CDR1 SGHRS, CDR2 YFSETQ. CDR3 coding DNA: TGCGCCAGCAGCCCATGGACTAGCGGGAGGGCCCTTGAGCAGTTCTTC. Translated, it gives CASSPWTSGRALEQFF. Full variable domain (rest looked up from reference TRBV5-1 and TRBJ2-1): KAGVTQTPRYLIKTRGQQVTLSCSPISGHRSVSWYQQTPGQGLQFLFEYFSETQRNKGNFPGRFSGRQFSNSRSEMNVSTLELGDSALYLCASSPWTSGRALEQFFGPGTRLTVL.

V usage is TRBV7-6 and J usage is TRBJ2-7; the match to TRBD1 covers 7 bases. Germline V gene data show CDR1 as SGHVS and CDR2 as FNYEAQ. This CDR3 is 14 amino acids long. The trim removed 3 bases at V and 3 bases at J, leaving 5 bases unmatched. Here the CDR3 reads CASSLRTGFYEQYF. The DNA of the CDR3 is TGTGCCAGCAGCTTGAGGACAGGCTTCTACGAGCAGTACTTC.

CDR3 in amino acids: CASSIFLLGAREQYF. CDR3 DNA sequence: TGTGCCAGTAGTATTTTTCTTCTGGGGGCGCGGGAGCAGTACTTC. The gene calls are TRBV19 and TRBJ2-7, with D perhaps matching TRBD1 (6 bases). The CDR3 has 15 amino acids. V was shortened by 3 bases and J by 7 bases, with 19 bases between the two germline ends. Germline CDR1 is LNHDA and CDR2 is SQIVND (reference sequence).

The chain combines TRBV27 with TRBJ2-1; 8 bases agree with TRBD2. This CDR3 comprises 15 residues. Germline V lookup: CDR1 MNHEY, CDR2 SMNVEV (reference sequence). Losses at the gene ends were 5 bases for V and 1 base for J; bases not matched to a gene: 4. For the CDR3, the DNA is TGTGCCAGCAGTCTACTAGCGGATTCCTACAATGAGCAGTTCTTC. Protein sequence: CASSLLADSYNEQFF.

The rearrangement links TRBV6-6 to TRBJ2-7, with TRBD2 as a possible D gene (5 bases). The CDR3 is 12 residues long. The V and J ends lost 6 bases and 3 bases respectively, with 9 bases between them. The germline CDR1 and CDR2 sequences are MNHNY and SVGAGI (reference sequence). The CDR3 spells CASSRTDYEQYF. The CDR3 DNA is TGTGCCAGCAGCCGGACTGACTACGAGCAGTACTTC.